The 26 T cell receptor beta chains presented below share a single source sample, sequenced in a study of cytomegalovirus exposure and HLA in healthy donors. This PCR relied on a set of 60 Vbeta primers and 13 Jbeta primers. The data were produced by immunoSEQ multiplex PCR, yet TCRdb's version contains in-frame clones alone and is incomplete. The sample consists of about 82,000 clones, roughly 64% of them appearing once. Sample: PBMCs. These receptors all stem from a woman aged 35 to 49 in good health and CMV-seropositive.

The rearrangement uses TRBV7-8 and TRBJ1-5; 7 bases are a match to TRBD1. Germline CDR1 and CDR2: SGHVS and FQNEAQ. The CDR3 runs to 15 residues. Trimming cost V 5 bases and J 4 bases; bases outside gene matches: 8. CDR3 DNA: TGTGCCAGCAGCCCAGGAGGGGGCAATAATCAGCCCCAGCATTTT. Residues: CASSPGGGNNQPQHF.

The CDR3 nucleotides read TGTGCCAGCAGCTTACGGGACAGGGACAAAAACATTCAGTACTTC. Its translation is CASSLRDRDKNIQYF. The chain recombines TRBV13 with TRBJ2-4; 9 positions match TRBD1. Looked up from germline, CDR1 is PRHDT and CDR2 is FYEKMQ (reference sequence). J was trimmed by 3 bases and V by 2 bases; bases with no gene match: 2. There are 15 residues in the CDR3.

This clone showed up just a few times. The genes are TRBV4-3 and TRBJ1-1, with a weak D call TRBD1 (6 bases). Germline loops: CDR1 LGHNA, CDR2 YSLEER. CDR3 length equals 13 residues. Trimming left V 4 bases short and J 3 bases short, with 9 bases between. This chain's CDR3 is CASSPRQDTEAFF. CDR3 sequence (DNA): TGCGCCAGCAGCCCCCGACAGGACACTGAAGCTTTCTTT.

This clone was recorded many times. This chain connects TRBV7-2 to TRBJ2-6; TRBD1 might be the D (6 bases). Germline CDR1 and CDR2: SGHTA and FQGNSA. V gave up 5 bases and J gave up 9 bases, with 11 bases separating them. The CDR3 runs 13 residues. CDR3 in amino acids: CASSLGQFNVLTF. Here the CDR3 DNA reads TGTGCCAGCAGCCTCGGACAGTTCAACGTCCTGACTTTC.

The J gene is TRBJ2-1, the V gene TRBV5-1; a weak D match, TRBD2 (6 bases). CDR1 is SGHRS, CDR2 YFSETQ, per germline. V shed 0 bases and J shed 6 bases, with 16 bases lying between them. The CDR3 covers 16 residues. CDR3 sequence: CASSLEWLGGANEQFF. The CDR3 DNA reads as TGCGCCAGCAGCTTGGAGTGGTTAGGCGGGGCCAATGAGCAGTTCTTC.

CDR3 sequence (DNA): TGTGCCAGCAGTTATTTGACAGCATCTCGAAAGACCCAGTACTTC. Amino acid sequence: CASSYLTASRKTQYF. V gene TRBV6-5 combines with J gene TRBJ2-5; D may be TRBD1 (5 bases). This CDR3 has 15 residues. The germline CDR1 and CDR2 sequences are MNHEY and SVGAGI. The V and J ends lost 3 bases and 6 bases respectively, with 17 bases between them.

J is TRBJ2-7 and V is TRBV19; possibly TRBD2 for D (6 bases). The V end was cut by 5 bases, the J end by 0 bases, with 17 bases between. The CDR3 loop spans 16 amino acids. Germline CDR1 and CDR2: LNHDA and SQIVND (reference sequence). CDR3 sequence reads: CASSAPGATSSYEQYF. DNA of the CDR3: TGTGCCAGTAGTGCTCCGGGAGCGACGAGCTCCTACGAGCAGTACTTC.

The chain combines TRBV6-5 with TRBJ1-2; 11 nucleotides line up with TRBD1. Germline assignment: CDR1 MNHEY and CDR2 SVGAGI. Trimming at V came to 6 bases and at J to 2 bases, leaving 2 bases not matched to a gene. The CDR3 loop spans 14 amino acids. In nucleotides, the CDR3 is TGTGCCAGCAGGGGGACAGGGGGAAACTATGGCTACACCTTC. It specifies CASRGTGGNYGYTF.

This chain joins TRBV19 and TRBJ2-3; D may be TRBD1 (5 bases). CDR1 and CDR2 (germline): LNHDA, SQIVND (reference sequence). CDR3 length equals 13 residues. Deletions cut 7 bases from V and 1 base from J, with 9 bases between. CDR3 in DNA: TGTGCCAGTATAAAAGGGGGCACAGATACGCAGTATTTT. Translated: CASIKGGTDTQYF.

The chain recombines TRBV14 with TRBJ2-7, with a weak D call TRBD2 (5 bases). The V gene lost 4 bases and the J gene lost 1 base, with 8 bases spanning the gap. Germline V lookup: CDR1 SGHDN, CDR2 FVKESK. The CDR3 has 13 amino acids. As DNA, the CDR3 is TGTGCCAGCAGCCCGGACTGGTCCTACGAGCAGTACTTC. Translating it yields CASSPDWSYEQYF.

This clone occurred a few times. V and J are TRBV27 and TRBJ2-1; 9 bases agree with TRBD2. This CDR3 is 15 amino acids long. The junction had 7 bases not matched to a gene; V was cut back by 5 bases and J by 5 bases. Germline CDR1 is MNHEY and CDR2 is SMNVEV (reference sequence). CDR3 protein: CASSSRSSGNNEQFF. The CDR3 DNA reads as TGTGCCAGCAGTAGCCGGTCTAGCGGGAACAATGAGCAGTTCTTC.

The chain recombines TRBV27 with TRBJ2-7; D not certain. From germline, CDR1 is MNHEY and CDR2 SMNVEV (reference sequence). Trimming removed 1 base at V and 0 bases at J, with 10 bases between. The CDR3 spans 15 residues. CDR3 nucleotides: TGTGCCAGCAGTTTATATGCTGACAACTCCTACGAGCAGTACTTC. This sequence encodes CASSLYADNSYEQYF.

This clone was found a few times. The CDR3 sequence: CASSLGGTNYGYTF. For the CDR3, the DNA is TGTGCCAGCAGTTTGGGGGGGACTAACTATGGCTACACCTTC. The J gene is TRBJ1-2, the V gene TRBV28; tentatively, D is TRBD1 (5 bases). Trimming took off 3 bases at V and 0 bases at J, with 8 bases between the two ends. This CDR3 contains 14 residues. Germline V gives CDR1 MDHEN, CDR2 SYDVKM.

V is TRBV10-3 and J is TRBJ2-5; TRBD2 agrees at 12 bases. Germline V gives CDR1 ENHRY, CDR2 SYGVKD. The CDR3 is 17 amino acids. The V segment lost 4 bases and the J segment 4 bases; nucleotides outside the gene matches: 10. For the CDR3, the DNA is TGTGCCATCAGTGCATCTAGCGGGAGGGGAGCATCAGAGACCCAGTACTTC. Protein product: CAISASSGRGASETQYF.

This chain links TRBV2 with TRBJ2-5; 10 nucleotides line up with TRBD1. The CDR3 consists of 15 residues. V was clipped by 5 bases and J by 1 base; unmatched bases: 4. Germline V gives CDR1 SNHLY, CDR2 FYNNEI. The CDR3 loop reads CASSSRTGGQETQYF. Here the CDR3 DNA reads TGTGCCAGCAGTAGCCGGACAGGGGGCCAAGAGACCCAGTACTTC.

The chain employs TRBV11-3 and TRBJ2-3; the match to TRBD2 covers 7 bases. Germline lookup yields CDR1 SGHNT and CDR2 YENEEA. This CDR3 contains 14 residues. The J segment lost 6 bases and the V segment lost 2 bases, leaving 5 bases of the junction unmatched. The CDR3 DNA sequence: TGTGCCAGCAGCTTATATGGGGAGGGGGATACGCAGTATTTT. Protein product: CASSLYGEGDTQYF.

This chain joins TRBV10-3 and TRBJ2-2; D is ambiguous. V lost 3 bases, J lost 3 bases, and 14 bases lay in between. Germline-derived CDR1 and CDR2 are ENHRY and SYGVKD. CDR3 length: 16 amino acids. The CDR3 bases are TGTGCCATCAGTGACCTAGGCCGAGGTGACACCGGGGAGCTGTTTTTT. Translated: CAISDLGRGDTGELFF.

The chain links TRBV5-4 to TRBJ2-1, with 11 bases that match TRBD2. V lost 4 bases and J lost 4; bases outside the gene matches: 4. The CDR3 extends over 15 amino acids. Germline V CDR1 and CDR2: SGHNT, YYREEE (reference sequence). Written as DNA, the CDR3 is TGTGCCAGCAGCCCAACTAGCGGGAGTTACAATGAGCAGTTCTTC. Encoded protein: CASSPTSGSYNEQFF. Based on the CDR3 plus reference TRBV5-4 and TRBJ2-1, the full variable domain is ETGVTQSPTHLIKTRGQQVTLRCSSQSGHNTVSWYQQALGQGPQFIFQYYREEENGRGNFPPRFSGLQFPNYSSELNVNALELDDSALYLCASSPTSGSYNEQFFGPGTRLTVL.

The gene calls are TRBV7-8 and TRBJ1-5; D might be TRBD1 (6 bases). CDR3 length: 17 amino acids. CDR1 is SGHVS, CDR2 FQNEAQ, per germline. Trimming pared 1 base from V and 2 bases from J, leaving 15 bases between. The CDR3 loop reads CASSLVSGGPGNQPQHF. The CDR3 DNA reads TGTGCCAGCAGCTTAGTTTCCGGGGGGCCTGGCAATCAGCCCCAGCATTTT.

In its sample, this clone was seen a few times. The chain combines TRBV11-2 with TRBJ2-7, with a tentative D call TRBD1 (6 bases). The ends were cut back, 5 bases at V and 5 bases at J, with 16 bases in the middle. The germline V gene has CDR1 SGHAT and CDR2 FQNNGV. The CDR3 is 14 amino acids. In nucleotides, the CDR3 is TGTGCCAGCAGCCGTGACAGGTCTATCAACGAGCAGTACTTC. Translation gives CASSRDRSINEQYF.

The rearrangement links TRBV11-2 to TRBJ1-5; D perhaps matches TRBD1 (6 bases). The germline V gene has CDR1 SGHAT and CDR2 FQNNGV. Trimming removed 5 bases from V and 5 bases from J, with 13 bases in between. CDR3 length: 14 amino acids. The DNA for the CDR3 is TGTGCCAGCAGCGTAGGGGGAGTCGATCAGCCCCAGCATTTT. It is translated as CASSVGGVDQPQHF.

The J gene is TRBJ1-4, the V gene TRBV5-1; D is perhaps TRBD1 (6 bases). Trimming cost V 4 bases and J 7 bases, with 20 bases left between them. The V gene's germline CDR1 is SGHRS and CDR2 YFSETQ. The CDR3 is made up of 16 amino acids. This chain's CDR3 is CASSPGWGQDFEKLFF. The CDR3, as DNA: TGCGCCAGCAGCCCCGGTTGGGGGCAGGATTTTGAAAAACTGTTTTTT.

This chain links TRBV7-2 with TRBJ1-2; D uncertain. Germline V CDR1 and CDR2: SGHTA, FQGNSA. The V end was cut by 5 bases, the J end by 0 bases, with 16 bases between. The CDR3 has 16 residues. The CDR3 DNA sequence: TGTGCCAGCAGCCCACTCGGCGGCGGCACTAACTATGGCTACACCTTC. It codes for CASSPLGGGTNYGYTF.

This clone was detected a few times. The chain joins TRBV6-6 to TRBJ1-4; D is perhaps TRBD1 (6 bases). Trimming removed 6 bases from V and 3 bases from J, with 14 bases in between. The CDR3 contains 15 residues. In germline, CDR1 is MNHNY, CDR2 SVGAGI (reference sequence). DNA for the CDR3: TGTGCCAGCAGGGCAACAGGGAGCCCTAATGAAAAACTGTTTTTT. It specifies CASRATGSPNEKLFF.

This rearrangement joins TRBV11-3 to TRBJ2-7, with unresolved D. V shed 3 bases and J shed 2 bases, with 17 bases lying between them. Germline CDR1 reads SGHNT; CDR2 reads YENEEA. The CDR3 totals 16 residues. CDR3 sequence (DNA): TGTGCCAGCAGCTTGTCTCCTTTGCGGAAAACCTACGAGCAGTACTTC. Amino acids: CASSLSPLRKTYEQYF.

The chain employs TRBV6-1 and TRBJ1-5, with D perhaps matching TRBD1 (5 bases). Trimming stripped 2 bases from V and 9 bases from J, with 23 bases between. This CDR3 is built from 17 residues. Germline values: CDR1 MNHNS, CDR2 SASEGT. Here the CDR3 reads CASSEFYAQGRHWPQHF. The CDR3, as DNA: TGTGCCAGCAGTGAATTTTACGCGCAGGGCCGGCATTGGCCCCAGCATTTT.